These 10 T cell receptor beta chains were sequenced from one sample in a study of Graves' ophthalmopathy and Graves' hyperthyroidism. The sequenced template was RNA, covering the TCR beta CDR3 region. First-round RT-PCR used HTBI primers; second-round multiplex PCR followed. MiXCR was run by TCRdb on the multiplex PCR reads, yielding one entry per CDR3 protein. This repertoire shows 600,000 to 700,000 distinct CDR3 sequences, roughly two fifths found once; its top ten account for about 3.3%. Sequencing was performed on peripheral blood. All receptors come from an adult man with Graves' ophthalmopathy.

Notes on this clonotype: One end of the junction is discordant with germline, which a read error may explain. This chain connects TRBV5-1 to TRBJ2-5; 11 bases align to TRBD2. This CDR3 contains 19 residues. The germline V gene has CDR1 SGHRS and CDR2 YFSETQ. The CDR3 protein is CASSFLGPRSGGALETQYF. The CDR3 DNA sequence: TGTGCCAGCAGCTTCCTTGGGCCCCGTAGCGGGGGGGCCTTGGAGACCCAGTACTTC.

The rearrangement links TRBV19 to TRBJ2-2; the match to TRBD2 covers 10 bases. This CDR3 region has 19 residues. Trimming at V came to 7 bases and at J to 1 base, leaving 15 bases not matched to a gene. Germline assignment: CDR1 LNHDA and CDR2 SQIVND (reference sequence). The chain's CDR3 is CASTFLRLAGQQNTGELFF. The CDR3 DNA sequence: TGTGCCAGTACTTTTTTAAGACTAGCGGGTCAGCAGAACACCGGGGAGCTGTTTTTT.

Ten or more counts support this clonotype. This sequence joins TRBV6-6 and TRBJ1-4; D unclear. Trimming shortened V by 0 bases and J by 8 bases, and 7 bases separated the two germline ends. There are 13 residues in the CDR3. Germline V gene lookup returns CDR1 MNHNY and CDR2 SVGAGI (reference sequence). Here the CDR3 DNA reads TGTGCCAGCAGTTACTCGCAGCGGGAAAAACTGTTTTTT. It codes for CASSYSQREKLFF.

The chain uses TRBV25-1 and TRBJ1-4, with D perhaps TRBD1 (5 bases). Germline assignment: CDR1 MGHDK and CDR2 SYGVNS. V shed 5 bases and J shed 10 bases, with 14 bases lying between them. The length of the CDR3 is 13 residues. The DNA of the CDR3 is TGTGCCAGCAGTTCCGGGGCAGGCGGAAAACTGTTTTTT. Amino acid sequence: CASSSGAGGKLFF. The full variable domain, in which reference TRBV25-1 and TRBJ1-4 provide the parts outside the CDR3, is EADIYQTPRYLVIGTGKKITLECSQTMGHDKMYWYQQDPGMELHLIHYSYGVNSTEKGDLSSESTVSRIRTEHFPLTLESARPSHTSQYLCASSSGAGGKLFFGSGTQLSVL.

This clonotype was counted once. This sequence may be a read error, since a much larger clone differs from it by one base. This chain joins TRBV14 and TRBJ1-2; D is uncertain. Germline CDR1 SGHDN, CDR2 FVKESK. V gave up 0 bases and J gave up 8 bases, with 10 bases separating them. This CDR3 is 13 amino acids long. The CDR3, as DNA: TGTGCCAGCAGCCAAGAAATAGGTCGGGGCTACACCTTC. This codes for CASSQEIGRGYTF. The complete variable domain, with remaining parts taken from reference TRBV14 and TRBJ1-2, reads EAGVTQFPSHSVIEKGQTVTLRCDPISGHDNLYWYRRVMGKEIKFLLHFVKESKQDESGMPNNRFLAERTGGTYSTLKVQPAELEDSGVYFCASSQEIGRGYTFGSGTRLTVV.

This clonotype was detected a few times. The V gene is TRBV10-3, the J gene TRBJ2-7; TRBD2 is a possible D gene (6 bases). The CDR3 sequence is 13 residues long. V dropped 10 bases and J dropped 0 bases, with 13 bases sitting between them. Looked up from germline, CDR1 is ENHRY and CDR2 is SYGVKD. The CDR3 loop reads CATSVGGSYEQYF. CDR3 bases: TGTGCCACCTCGGTGGGGGGCTCCTACGAGCAGTACTTC.

This clonotype has a count of ten or more. The J gene is TRBJ1-1, the V gene TRBV7-2; the D gene is possibly TRBD1 (6 bases). The V and J ends lost 4 bases and 6 bases respectively, with 12 bases between them. The CDR3 length is 13 residues. Germline lookup yields CDR1 SGHTA and CDR2 FQGNSA. CDR3 residues: CASSSERGAEAFF. CDR3 nucleotides: TGTGCCAGCAGCTCAGAGAGGGGGGCTGAAGCTTTCTTT. The full variable domain, its missing parts supplied by reference TRBV7-2 and TRBJ1-1, is GAGVSQSPSNKVTEKGKDVELRCDPISGHTALYWYRQSLGQGLEFLIYFQGNSAPDKSGLPSDRFSAERTGGSVSTLTIQRTQQEDSAVYLCASSSERGAEAFFGQGTRLTVV.

There are many counts of this clonotype. The gene calls are TRBV29-1 and TRBJ2-7, with a weak D call TRBD1 (5 bases). The CDR3 runs to 13 residues. In germline, CDR1 is SQVTM, CDR2 ANQGSEA. Trimming removed 0 bases at V and 1 base at J, with 7 bases between. The CDR3 spells CSVEDDSSYEQYF. CDR3 nucleotide sequence: TGCAGCGTTGAAGATGACAGTTCCTACGAGCAGTACTTC.

The chain employs TRBV20-1 and TRBJ2-7, with TRBD2 identical over 11 bases. CDR3 length: 15 residues. Germline V gene lookup returns CDR1 DFQATT and CDR2 SNEGSKA (reference sequence). With 6 bases clipped from V and 4 bases from J, the junction kept 11 bases outside the gene matches. In nucleotides, the CDR3 is TGCAGTGCCGGATCCCCGGGACTAGCGGCGTACGAGCAGTACTTC. It encodes CSAGSPGLAAYEQYF.

This clonotype was recorded at least ten times. This rearrangement joins TRBV2 to TRBJ2-2; tentatively, D is TRBD1 or TRBD2 (5 bases each). The CDR3 is 17 residues long. The V end lost 5 bases, the J end lost 1 base, and 17 bases lay between the germline ends. Looked up from germline, CDR1 is SNHLY and CDR2 is FYNNEI. The CDR3 protein is CASSRRSGPRNTGELFF. CDR3 nucleotides: TGTGCCAGCAGTCGACGGTCGGGGCCTAGGAACACCGGGGAGCTGTTTTTT.